A selection of T cell receptor beta chains follows, all from one sample in a study of shared clonotypes between healthy human individuals. The repertoire was sequenced with immunoSEQ multiplex PCR; TCRdb's copy has only in-frame clones and lacks some. Counted here are about 2 million clones, roughly 96% occurring once; the ten biggest clones make up 0.1% to 0.15%. Sequenced input: naive CD4+ T cells sorted from blood. The origin of the receptors is a man between 18 and 35 years old in good health. Both conserved end residues are part of each CDR3. D genes are given only for firm matches. A clone size is listed for some rows: how often the clone was seen (once, few, many), or a class if it is expanded.

d_gene: NA; v_gene: TRBV30; abundance: NA; j_gene: TRBJ2-2; CDR3aa: CAWSRGMGELFF; CDR3nt: TGTGCCTGGAGTCGAGGAATGGGGGAGCTGTTTTTT
d_gene: TRBD1; v_gene: TRBV5-4; abundance: NA; j_gene: TRBJ2-7; CDR3aa: CASSRRDRRTYEQYF; CDR3nt: TGTGCCAGCAGCCGTAGGGACAGGAGAACCTACGAGCAGTACTTC
d_gene: NA; v_gene: TRBV6-1; abundance: NA; j_gene: TRBJ2-2; CDR3aa: CASSDWASGRELFF; CDR3nt: TGTGCCAGCAGTGATTGGGCCTCCGGTCGGGAGCTGTTTTTT
d_gene: NA; v_gene: TRBV2; abundance: NA; j_gene: TRBJ1-2; CDR3aa: CASRKEANYGYTF; CDR3nt: TGTGCCAGCCGAAAGGAAGCTAACTATGGCTACACCTTC
d_gene: TRBD1; v_gene: TRBV19; abundance: NA; j_gene: TRBJ1-1; CDR3aa: CASSGQGSMNTEAFF; CDR3nt: TGTGCCAGTAGTGGACAGGGGTCAATGAACACTGAAGCTTTCTTT
d_gene: NA; v_gene: TRBV5-1; abundance: NA; j_gene: TRBJ2-7; CDR3aa: CASNHEWGPYEQYF; CDR3nt: TGCGCCAGCAACCATGAGTGGGGCCCCTACGAGCAGTACTTC
d_gene: NA; v_gene: TRBV7-9; abundance: NA; j_gene: TRBJ2-2; CDR3aa: CASSEPRGNTGELFF; CDR3nt: TGTGCCAGCAGCGAACCGCGGGGGAACACCGGGGAGCTGTTTTTT
d_gene: TRBD2; v_gene: TRBV5-1; abundance: once; j_gene: TRBJ2-3; CDR3aa: CASSRAASGGFGTDTQYF; CDR3nt: TGCGCCAGCAGCCGGGCGGCTAGCGGGGGCTTCGGCACAGATACGCAGTATTTT
d_gene: NA; v_gene: TRBV6-1; abundance: NA; j_gene: TRBJ2-7; CDR3aa: CASSEGRRLEQYF; CDR3nt: TGTGCCAGCAGTGAGGGACGGAGGCTCGAGCAGTACTTC
d_gene: TRBD2; v_gene: TRBV10-3; abundance: NA; j_gene: TRBJ2-3; CDR3aa: CAIKGISGGKDTQYF; CDR3nt: TGTGCCATCAAAGGAATTAGCGGGGGGAAAGATACGCAGTATTTT
d_gene: NA; v_gene: TRBV7-2; abundance: NA; j_gene: TRBJ1-6; CDR3aa: CASSLASYGFSYNSPLHF; CDR3nt: TGTGCCAGCAGCTTAGCGAGTTACGGGTTCTCCTATAATTCACCCCTCCACTTT
d_gene: NA; v_gene: TRBV9; abundance: NA; j_gene: TRBJ2-1; CDR3aa: CASSVGTRSEQFF; CDR3nt: TGTGCCAGCAGCGTAGGGACCAGGAGTGAGCAGTTCTTC
d_gene: NA; v_gene: TRBV11-2; abundance: once; j_gene: TRBJ2-1; CDR3aa: CASSGPAGAISEQFF; CDR3nt: TGTGCCAGCAGCGGGCCCGCGGGGGCCATCAGTGAGCAGTTCTTC
d_gene: NA; v_gene: TRBV10-3; abundance: NA; j_gene: TRBJ2-1; CDR3aa: CAISEREALYNEQFF; CDR3nt: TGTGCCATCAGCGAACGTGAGGCCCTATACAATGAGCAGTTCTTC
d_gene: NA; v_gene: TRBV28; abundance: NA; j_gene: TRBJ1-1; CDR3aa: CASSSPPGRGTEAFF; CDR3nt: TGTGCCAGCAGTTCGCCTCCGGGACGCGGCACTGAAGCTTTCTTT